The 29 T cell receptor beta chains listed next were all sequenced from one sample in a study of cytomegalovirus exposure and HLA in healthy donors (dated 2017 in TCRdb). Library prep was done by the immunoSEQ multiplex PCR assay. The immuneACCESS repertoire file appears here via TCRdb, limited to in-frame rearrangements. These files lack a portion of the clones; in checked studies, under half of the deficit traces to unresolved V genes, and the cause of the others is not known. In all, the sample holds 200,000 to 300,000 clones, and around 88% of those were seen once. Together, the top ten hold roughly 1.2% of the sample. Sequencing input: PBMCs. These receptors were collected from a woman aged 25 to 39 in good health and CMV-seropositive.

CDR3 nucleotides: TGTGCCAGCTCCCAAGGCAGCGCCGGGGGCTCCTACGAGCAGTACTTC. It specifies CASSQGSAGGSYEQYF. This chain joins TRBV18 and TRBJ2-7, with D possibly matching TRBD2 (6 bases). V was pared by 6 bases and J by 0 bases, with 18 bases between. CDR1 is KGHSH, CDR2 LQKENI, per germline. This CDR3 has 16 amino acids.

V is TRBV29-1 and J is TRBJ2-7, with 13 bases that match TRBD2. J lost 0 bases, V lost 7 bases, and 12 bases had no gene match. Per the germline V gene, CDR1 is SQVTM and CDR2 is ANQGSEA. CDR3 length: 17 residues. This CDR3 is CSAVGTSGAVDSYEQYF. The CDR3 DNA reads TGCAGCGCTGTCGGGACTAGCGGGGCCGTCGACTCCTACGAGCAGTACTTC.

The chain combines TRBV29-1 with TRBJ2-7, with 8 nucleotides matching TRBD2. Germline-derived CDR1 and CDR2 are SQVTM and ANQGSEA. J was trimmed by 3 bases and V by 5 bases; bases with no gene match: 9. There are 14 residues in the CDR3. CDR3 in DNA: TGCAGCGTTAGTCTGAGGCTAGCGGGCTACGAGCAGTACTTC. Translating gives CSVSLRLAGYEQYF.

This chain joins TRBV28 and TRBJ1-5; D uncertain. V gave up 2 bases and J gave up 2 bases, with 10 bases separating them. Germline-derived CDR1 and CDR2 are MDHEN and SYDVKM. The CDR3 sequence is 15 residues long. The CDR3 loop reads CASSLVVSGNQPQHF. CDR3 bases: TGTGCCAGCAGTTTAGTAGTTTCTGGCAATCAGCCCCAGCATTTT.

Written as DNA, the CDR3 is TGTGCCAGCAGCGTCGGGCGGGAAAGCTCCTACGAGCAGTACTTC. It is translated as CASSVGRESSYEQYF. This chain connects TRBV9 to TRBJ2-7, with D maybe TRBD2 (6 bases). The V gene's germline CDR1 is SGDLS and CDR2 YYNGEE. Trimming left V 2 bases short and J 0 bases short, with 12 bases between. The CDR3 sequence is 15 residues long. Full variable domain (missing parts from reference TRBV9 and TRBJ2-7): DSGVTQTPKHLITATGQRVTLRCSPRSGDLSVYWYQQSLDQGLQFLIQYYNGEERAKGNILERFSAQQFPDLHSELNLSSLELGDSALYFCASSVGRESSYEQYFGPGTRLTVT.

J is TRBJ1-2 and V is TRBV7-9; D gene ambiguous. V lost 5 bases, J lost 5 bases, and 9 bases lay in between. Germline CDR1 is SEHNR and CDR2 is FQNEAQ (reference sequence). The CDR3 sequence is 12 residues long. CDR3 DNA: TGTGCCAGCAGCCGAAGCGGTTATGGCTACACCTTC. Translation: CASSRSGYGYTF. Complete variable domain (other parts from reference TRBV7-9 and TRBJ1-2): DTGVSQNPRHKITKRGQNVTFRCDPISEHNRLYWYRQTLGQGPEFLTYFQNEAQLEKSRLLSDRFSAERPKGSFSTLEIQRTEQGDSAMYLCASSRSGYGYTFGSGTRLTVV.

The V call is TRBV18, the J call TRBJ2-3; 8 bases align to TRBD2. Germline trimming cut 3 bases from V and 10 bases from J; bases unmatched to any gene: 12. This CDR3 spans 15 amino acids. Per germline, CDR1 KGHSH and CDR2 LQKENI. The DNA for the CDR3 is TGTGCCAGCTCACCGCCGGCGGGAGGTCAGGGTGCGCAGTATTTT. It translates to CASSPPAGGQGAQYF. The full variable domain, rest sourced from reference TRBV18 and TRBJ2-3, is NAGVMQNPRHLVRRRGQEARLRCSPMKGHSHVYWYRQLPEEGLKFMVYLQKENIIDESGMPKERFSAEFPKEGPSILRIQQVVRGDSAAYFCASSPPAGGQGAQYFGPGTRLTVL.

The V call is TRBV19, the J call TRBJ1-2; possibly TRBD1 for D (5 bases). The V end was cut by 0 bases, the J end by 6 bases, with 20 bases between. Germline V gene lookup returns CDR1 LNHDA and CDR2 SQIVND (reference sequence). This CDR3 is 17 amino acids long. The CDR3 loop is CASSIDLRDLYEDGYTF. For the CDR3, the DNA is TGTGCCAGTAGTATAGATCTGAGGGACTTGTATGAGGATGGCTACACCTTC.

The rearrangement links TRBV7-9 to TRBJ2-7; weak D call: TRBD1 (5 bases). V lost 3 bases, J lost 3 bases, and 9 bases lay in between. CDR1 and CDR2 from the germline V gene are SEHNR and FQNEAQ (reference sequence). This CDR3 has 13 residues. The CDR3 DNA reads as TGTGCCAGCAGCTTCCAGGGCGGCTACGAGCAGTACTTC. This gives the protein CASSFQGGYEQYF.

The chain combines TRBV2 with TRBJ1-1; 9 nucleotides match TRBD1. This CDR3 has 13 residues. The V gene's germline CDR1 is SNHLY and CDR2 FYNNEI. Trimming cost V 6 bases and J 4 bases; bases outside gene matches: 3. The chain's CDR3 is CASRGGQGTEAFF. CDR3 sequence (DNA): TGTGCCAGCAGGGGGGGACAGGGCACTGAAGCTTTCTTT. Using reference TRBV2 and TRBJ1-1 for the parts outside the CDR3, the full variable domain is EPEVTQTPSHQVTQMGQEVILRCVPISNHLYFYWYRQILGQKVEFLVSFYNNEISEKSEIFDDQFSVERPDGSNFTLKIRSTKLEDSAMYFCASRGGQGTEAFFGQGTRLTVV.

The chain links TRBV6-4 to TRBJ1-2; TRBD1 aligns across 7 bases. Trimming cost V 3 bases and J 4 bases; bases outside gene matches: 2. CDR3 length equals 13 residues. The germline V gene encodes CDR1 MRHNA and CDR2 SNTAGT. The chain's CDR3 is CASSEQGSYGYTF. The CDR3 DNA is TGTGCCAGCAGTGAACAGGGGAGCTATGGCTACACCTTC.

The chain recombines TRBV6-1 with TRBJ2-7; possible D gene TRBD1, 6 bases. Germline loops: CDR1 MNHNS, CDR2 SASEGT. The germline V and J ends were trimmed by 4 bases and 1 base, with 14 bases remaining between them. The CDR3 totals 15 residues. CDR3 amino acids: CASSVYEGESYEQYF. The CDR3 DNA reads TGTGCCAGCAGTGTATACGAGGGGGAGTCCTACGAGCAGTACTTC.

The CDR3 coding sequence is TGTGCCAGCAGCCAAGGAGATGGGGCTAGCGGGACTATATATGAGCAGTTCTTC. Protein product: CASSQGDGASGTIYEQFF. The chain couples TRBV4-2 to TRBJ2-1; 9 nucleotides agree with TRBD2. Germline trimming cut 1 base from V and 8 bases from J; bases unmatched to any gene: 15. The CDR3 contains 18 residues. CDR1 is LGHNA and CDR2 is YNFKEQ in the germline V gene.

The J gene is TRBJ2-7, the V gene TRBV13; D gene uncertain. CDR3 length: 14 residues. V was shortened by 0 bases and J by 1 base, with 7 bases between the two germline ends. CDR1 is PRHDT and CDR2 is FYEKMQ in the germline V gene (reference sequence). The CDR3 spells CASSLGGGSYEQYF. The CDR3 coding sequence is TGTGCCAGCAGCTTAGGCGGCGGATCCTACGAGCAGTACTTC.

This clone was seen a single time. The rearrangement uses TRBV18 and TRBJ2-3; 10 positions match TRBD2. CDR3 length: 14 amino acids. With V trimmed by 5 bases and J by 4 bases, 3 bases remained unmatched. Germline CDR1 and CDR2: KGHSH and LQKENI. Here the CDR3 DNA reads TGTGCCAGCTCAGCAGCGGGAGGGCCAGATACGCAGTATTTT. This codes for CASSAAGGPDTQYF.

The chain has TRBV19 and TRBJ2-1, with 14 bases that match TRBD2. After removal of 3 bases from V and 11 bases from J, the junction contained 6 bases not matched to a gene. The germline V gene encodes CDR1 LNHDA and CDR2 SQIVND (reference sequence). The CDR3 is made up of 15 amino acids. CDR3 in DNA: TGTGCCAGTAGTATTTGGGGGACTAGCGGGAGTAAGCAGTTCTTC. Protein product: CASSIWGTSGSKQFF.

V is TRBV5-6 and J is TRBJ2-3; 8 nucleotides align to TRBD2. Germline V gene data show CDR1 as SGHDT and CDR2 as YYEEEE. This CDR3 contains 14 residues. The ends lost 5 bases at V and 4 bases at J; junction bases unmatched: 6. The CDR3 DNA reads TGTGCCAGCAGTGACGGGAGGGCAGCAGATACGCAGTATTTT. This translates into CASSDGRAADTQYF.

Note on this clone: Compared with germline, one end of the junction differs, possibly owing to a read error. The CDR3 spells CVSSFGSIGVEQYF. The CDR3 DNA reads TGTGTCAGCAGCTTCGGATCCATAGGGGTCGAGCAGTACTTC. V usage is TRBV7-9 and J usage is TRBJ2-7, with D perhaps TRBD1 (5 bases). The germline CDR1 and CDR2 sequences are SEHNR and FQNEAQ (reference sequence). The CDR3 totals 14 residues. Full variable domain (remainder filled in from reference TRBV7-9 and TRBJ2-7): DTGVSQNPRHKITKRGQNVTFRCDPISEHNRLYWYRQTLGQGPEFLTYFQNEAQLEKSRLLSDRFSAERPKGSFSTLEIQRTEQGDSAMYLCVSSFGSIGVEQYFGPGTRLTVT.

The V and J genes are TRBV7-2 and TRBJ2-1; 10 bases match TRBD2. CDR3 length equals 16 residues. V dropped 0 bases and J dropped 5; count of bases not matched to a gene: 4. Germline CDR1 reads SGHTA; CDR2 reads FQGNSA. As DNA, the CDR3 is TGTGCCAGCAGCTTAGCGCCGGGACTAGCGAACAATGAGCAGTTCTTC. It specifies CASSLAPGLANNEQFF.

Worth noting for this clone: The same CDR3 arises from other DNA sequences in this sample as well. CDR3 residues: CASSQEGGRGYGYTF. The CDR3 DNA reads TGTGCCAGCAGCCAAGAAGGGGGCAGAGGATATGGCTACACCTTC. The chain combines TRBV14 with TRBJ1-2; TRBD1 matches 7 bases. Trimming took 0 bases from V and 5 from J; bases not matched to a gene: 6. CDR3 length: 15 residues. Germline V gene data show CDR1 as SGHDN and CDR2 as FVKESK.

This chain joins TRBV27 and TRBJ1-2, with D unclear. CDR1 is MNHEY and CDR2 is SMNVEV in the germline V gene (reference sequence). The germline V and J ends were trimmed by 3 bases and 1 base, with 9 bases remaining between them. The CDR3 is 14 amino acids. In DNA form, the CDR3 reads TGTGCCAGCAGTTTCCGGGGAGATAACTATGGCTACACCTTC. Amino acid sequence: CASSFRGDNYGYTF.

The chain joins TRBV27 to TRBJ2-5; no clear D. Germline assignment: CDR1 MNHEY and CDR2 SMNVEV (reference sequence). The CDR3 loop spans 13 amino acids. Trimming cost V 6 bases and J 5 bases, with 13 bases left between them. This CDR3 reads CASRPLATETQYF. CDR3 nucleotide sequence: TGTGCCAGCAGACCGCTGGCAACGGAGACCCAGTACTTC.

The rearrangement uses TRBV6-1 and TRBJ1-4; 8 nucleotides agree with TRBD1. V dropped 7 bases and J dropped 4; count of bases not matched to a gene: 8. This CDR3 is 15 amino acids long. The germline V gene encodes CDR1 MNHNS and CDR2 SASEGT. The DNA for the CDR3 is TGTGCCAGCATCTCAGTGACAGGGGTTAATGAAAAACTGTTTTTT. Its translation is CASISVTGVNEKLFF.

The chain carries TRBV7-2 and TRBJ2-7, with TRBD2 matching 11 bases. The CDR3 has 13 residues. The germline V gene encodes CDR1 SGHTA and CDR2 FQGNSA. J was trimmed by 2 bases and V by 7 bases; bases with no gene match: 1. The CDR3 DNA reads TGTGCCAGCACGACTAGCGGGACCTACGAGCAGTACTTC. This gives the protein CASTTSGTYEQYF.

This clone appeared a few times. CDR3 sequence: CASSPWDREYGYTF. The CDR3 DNA sequence: TGTGCCAGCAGTCCCTGGGACAGGGAATATGGCTACACCTTC. V gene TRBV28 combines with J gene TRBJ1-2; 9 nucleotides align to TRBD1. Trimming at V came to 5 bases and at J to 5 bases, leaving 6 bases not matched to a gene. The CDR3 is made up of 14 amino acids. Germline assignment: CDR1 MDHEN and CDR2 SYDVKM.

The CDR3 reads CASSQNNANQPQHF. CDR3 bases: TGCGCCAGCAGCCAAAACAATGCCAATCAGCCCCAGCATTTT. V gene TRBV4-1 combines with J gene TRBJ1-5; no clear D gene. Germline values: CDR1 MGHRA, CDR2 YSYEKL. Trimming stripped 2 bases from V and 3 bases from J, with 8 bases between. The CDR3 runs to 14 residues.

This clone appeared a single time. The rearrangement links TRBV6-1 to TRBJ2-7; 10 bases are a match to TRBD2. There are 15 residues in the CDR3. The trim removed 3 bases at V and 2 bases at J, leaving 4 bases unmatched. Germline V lookup: CDR1 MNHNS, CDR2 SASEGT. Here the CDR3 reads CASSELLAGAYEQYF. In DNA form, the CDR3 reads TGTGCCAGCAGTGAGCTGCTAGCGGGAGCCTACGAGCAGTACTTC.

The rearrangement uses TRBV11-3 and TRBJ2-1; a possible D gene is TRBD2 (7 bases). Between the trimmed V and J ends, which lost 7 bases and 15 bases, there was a span of 19 bases. Germline V gives CDR1 SGHNT, CDR2 YENEEA. The CDR3 is 12 amino acids. The DNA of the CDR3 is TGTGCCAGCAAAAAAGGGGGGGGACTTCCGTTCTTC. Translating it yields CASKKGGGLPFF.

The chain has TRBV5-1 and TRBJ2-7, with D tentatively TRBD1 (6 bases). V shed 2 bases and J shed 5 bases, with 11 bases lying between them. CDR1 SGHRS and CDR2 YFSETQ come from the germline V gene. This CDR3 contains 13 residues. The CDR3 DNA reads TGCGCCAGCAGCTTTGGGGGCGCGGACGAGCAGTACTTC. Translating it yields CASSFGGADEQYF.